The source of this TCR beta chain is a study of blood T cells in healthy people across ages. In the study overall: T cells yielded about one barcoded beta molecule per two cells through template switching.

The authors ran a second PCR of about 7 to 11 cycles using a sample-barcoded 5' primer and a J-beta primer mix. From the 5' RACE reads, TCRdb called clonotypes with MiXCR, one entry per CDR3 protein. This table holds fewer than 800,000 distinct CDR3 sequences, 20% to 25% found once. Findings and limits, study-wide: Whereas aged donors had fewer naive CD4+ cells, long-lived donors had more of them and higher diversity.

The V gene end was trimmed by 0 bases and the J gene end by 15 bases; junction bases not matched to a gene: 5. The CDR3 extends over 11 amino acids. Germline V gene data show CDR1 as SQVTM and CDR2 as ANQGSEA. The extraction recovered at least 5.5 micrograms of total RNA per sample. As regards this clonotype: The antigen remains unidentified.

The sample was also linked to a second study, of T cells of mothers and their children.

This TCR was sampled from a boy younger than 18 in good health. The chain combines TRBV29-1 with TRBJ2-1, with 7 bases matching TRBD2. The material sequenced was blood. CDR3 loop: CSVEDRTSRFF. The CDR3 DNA reads TGCAGCGTTGAAGATAGGACTAGTAGGTTCTTC.